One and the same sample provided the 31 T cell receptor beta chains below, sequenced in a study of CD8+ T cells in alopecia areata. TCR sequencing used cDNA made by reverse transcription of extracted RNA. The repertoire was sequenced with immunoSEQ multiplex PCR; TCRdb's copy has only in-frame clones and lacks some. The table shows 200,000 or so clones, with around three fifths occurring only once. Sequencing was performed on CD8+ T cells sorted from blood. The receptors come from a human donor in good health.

The CDR3 spells CASSLDGGTKDTIYF. Written as DNA, the CDR3 is TGCGCCAGCAGCTTGGACGGGGGGACAAAGGACACCATATATTTT. The chain links TRBV5-1 to TRBJ1-3; D might be TRBD1 (6 bases). CDR1 is SGHRS, CDR2 YFSETQ, per germline. The CDR3 consists of 15 residues. V shed 0 bases and J shed 8 bases, with 15 bases lying between them.

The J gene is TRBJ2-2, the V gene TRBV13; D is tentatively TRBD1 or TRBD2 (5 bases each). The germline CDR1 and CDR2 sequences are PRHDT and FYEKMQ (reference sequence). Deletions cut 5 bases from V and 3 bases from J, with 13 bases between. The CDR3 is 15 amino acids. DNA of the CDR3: TGTGCCAGCAGCCCGGAGGACATGCACACCGGGGAGCTGTTTTTT. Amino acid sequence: CASSPEDMHTGELFF.

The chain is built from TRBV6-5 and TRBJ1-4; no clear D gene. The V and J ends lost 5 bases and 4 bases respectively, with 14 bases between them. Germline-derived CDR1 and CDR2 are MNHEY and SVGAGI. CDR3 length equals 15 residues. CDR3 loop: CASSREGSDNEKLFF. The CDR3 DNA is TGTGCCAGCAGTAGGGAAGGATCGGATAATGAAAAACTGTTTTTT.

Here the CDR3 reads CASSPSGASYEQYF. The CDR3 nucleotides read TGTGCCAGCAGCCCAAGCGGGGCGAGCTACGAGCAGTACTTC. This chain connects TRBV7-3 to TRBJ2-7; 7 nucleotides align to TRBD2. The trim removed 5 bases at V and 3 bases at J, leaving 7 bases unmatched. This CDR3 is 14 amino acids long. Germline V gives CDR1 SGHTA, CDR2 FQGTGA. Together with reference TRBV7-3 and TRBJ2-7, the CDR3 gives the full variable domain: GAGVSQTPSNKVTEKGKYVELRCDPISGHTALYWYRQSLGQGPEFLIYFQGTGAADDSGLPNDRFFAVRPEGSVSTLKIQRTERGDSAVYLCASSPSGASYEQYFGPGTRLTVT.

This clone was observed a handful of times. CDR3 region: CASRVGTSLPDTQYF. For the CDR3, the DNA is TGCGCCAGCAGGGTTGGGACTAGCCTGCCAGATACGCAGTATTTT. The chain links TRBV10-2 to TRBJ2-3, with 9 bases fitting TRBD2. Per the germline V gene, CDR1 is WSHSY and CDR2 is SAAADI. V dropped 6 bases and J dropped 4; count of bases not matched to a gene: 8. The CDR3 covers 15 residues.

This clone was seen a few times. CDR3 residues: CASSPGWNTGELFF. In DNA, the CDR3 is TGTGCCAGCAGCCCTGGATGGAACACCGGGGAGCTGTTTTTT. J is TRBJ2-2 and V is TRBV27; D ambiguous. V was clipped by 6 bases and J by 1 base, with 9 bases between them. The germline gives CDR1 MNHEY, CDR2 SMNVEV (reference sequence). The CDR3 is 14 residues long.

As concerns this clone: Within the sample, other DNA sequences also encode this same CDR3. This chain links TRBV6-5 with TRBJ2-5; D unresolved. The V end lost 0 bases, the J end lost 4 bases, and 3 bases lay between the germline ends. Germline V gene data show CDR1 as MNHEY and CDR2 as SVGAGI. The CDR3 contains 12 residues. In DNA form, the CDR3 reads TGTGCCAGCAGTTACTCCGGAGAGACCCAGTACTTC. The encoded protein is CASSYSGETQYF.

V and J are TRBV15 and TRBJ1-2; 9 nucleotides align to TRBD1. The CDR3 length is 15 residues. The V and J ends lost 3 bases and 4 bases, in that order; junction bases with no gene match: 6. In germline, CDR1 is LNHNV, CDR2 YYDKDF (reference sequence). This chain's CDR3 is CATSSGGQGVYGYTF. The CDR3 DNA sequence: TGTGCCACCAGCAGTGGGGGACAGGGTGTCTATGGCTACACCTTC.

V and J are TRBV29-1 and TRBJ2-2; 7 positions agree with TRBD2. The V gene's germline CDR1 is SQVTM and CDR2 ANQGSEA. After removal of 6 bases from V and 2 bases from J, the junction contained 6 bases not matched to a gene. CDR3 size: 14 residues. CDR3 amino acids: CSVDSGFNTGELFF. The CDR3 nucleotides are TGCAGCGTGGATAGCGGGTTTAACACCGGGGAGCTGTTTTTT.

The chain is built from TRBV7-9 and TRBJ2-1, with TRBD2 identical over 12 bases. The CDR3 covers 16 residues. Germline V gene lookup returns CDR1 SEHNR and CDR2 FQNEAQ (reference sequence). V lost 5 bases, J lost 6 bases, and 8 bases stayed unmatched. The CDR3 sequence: CASSPVLAGGINEQFF. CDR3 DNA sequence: TGTGCCAGCAGCCCGGTACTAGCGGGGGGAATCAATGAGCAGTTCTTC.

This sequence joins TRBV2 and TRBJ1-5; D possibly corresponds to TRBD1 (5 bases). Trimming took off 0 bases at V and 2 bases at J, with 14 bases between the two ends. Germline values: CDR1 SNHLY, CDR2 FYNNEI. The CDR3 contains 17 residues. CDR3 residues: CASSEASGGVGNQPQHF. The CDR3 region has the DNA TGTGCCAGCAGTGAAGCGTCCGGGGGGGTGGGCAATCAGCCCCAGCATTTT.

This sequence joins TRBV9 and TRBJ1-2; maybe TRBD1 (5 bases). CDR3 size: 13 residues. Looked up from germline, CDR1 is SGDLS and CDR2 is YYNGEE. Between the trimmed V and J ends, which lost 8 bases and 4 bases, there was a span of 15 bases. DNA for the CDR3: TGTGCCAGTTGGCCCGGGACGGGCTATGGCTACACCTTC. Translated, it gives CASWPGTGYGYTF.

CDR3 DNA sequence: TGCGCCAGCAGCCAAGAACAGGGCAATCAGCCCCAGCATTTT. Encoded protein: CASSQEQGNQPQHF. The chain joins TRBV4-1 to TRBJ1-5; possibly TRBD1 for D (5 bases). V was shortened by 0 bases and J by 2 bases, with 5 bases between the two germline ends. The CDR3 sequence is 14 residues long. Germline V gene lookup returns CDR1 MGHRA and CDR2 YSYEKL.

This CDR3 reads CASSLEPRDEQYF. For the CDR3, the DNA is TGCGCCAGCAGCTTGGAGCCCCGGGACGAGCAGTACTTC. The rearrangement uses TRBV5-1 and TRBJ2-7, with unresolved D. The ends were cut back, 0 bases at V and 5 bases at J, with 9 bases in the middle. CDR3 length equals 13 residues. Looked up from germline, CDR1 is SGHRS and CDR2 is YFSETQ.

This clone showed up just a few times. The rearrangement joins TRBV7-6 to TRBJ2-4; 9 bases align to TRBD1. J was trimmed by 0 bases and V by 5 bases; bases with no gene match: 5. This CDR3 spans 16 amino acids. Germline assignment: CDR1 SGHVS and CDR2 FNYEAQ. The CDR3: CASSPRTGEAKNIQYF. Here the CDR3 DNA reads TGTGCCAGCAGCCCGAGGACAGGGGAAGCCAAAAACATTCAGTACTTC.

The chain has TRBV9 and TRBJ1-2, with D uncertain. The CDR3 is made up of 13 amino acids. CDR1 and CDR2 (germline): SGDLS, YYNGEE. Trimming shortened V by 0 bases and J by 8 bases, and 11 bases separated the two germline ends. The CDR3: CASSVGPPEGYTF. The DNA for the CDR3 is TGTGCCAGCAGCGTAGGGCCTCCGGAGGGCTACACCTTC.

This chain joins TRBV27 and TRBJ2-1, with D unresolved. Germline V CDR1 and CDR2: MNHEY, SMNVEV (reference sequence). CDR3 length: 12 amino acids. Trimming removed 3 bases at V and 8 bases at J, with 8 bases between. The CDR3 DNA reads TGTGCCAGCAGTTTCGGACCCGATGAGCAGTTCTTC. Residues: CASSFGPDEQFF.

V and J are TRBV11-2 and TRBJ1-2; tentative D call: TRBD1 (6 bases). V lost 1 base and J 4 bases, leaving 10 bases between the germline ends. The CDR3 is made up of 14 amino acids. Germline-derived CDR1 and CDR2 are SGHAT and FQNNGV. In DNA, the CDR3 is TGTGCCAGCAGCTTAGGGACGGGGGCCTATGGCTACACCTTC. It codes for CASSLGTGAYGYTF. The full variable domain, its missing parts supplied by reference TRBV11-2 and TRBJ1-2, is EAGVAQSPRYKIIEKRQSVAFWCNPISGHATLYWYQQILGQGPKLLIQFQNNGVVDDSQLPKDRFSAERLKGVDSTLKIQPAKLEDSAVYLCASSLGTGAYGYTFGSGTRLTVV.

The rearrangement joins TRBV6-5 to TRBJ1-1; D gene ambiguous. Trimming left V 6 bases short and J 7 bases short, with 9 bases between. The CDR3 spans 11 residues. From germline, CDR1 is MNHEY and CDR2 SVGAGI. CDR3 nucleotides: TGTGCCAGCAGGGTGGGTGTTGAAGCTTTCTTT. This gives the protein CASRVGVEAFF.

The CDR3 coding sequence is TGTGCCAGCAGCTTCTCCATGGCGGAGACCCAGTACTTC. This sequence encodes CASSFSMAETQYF. The chain employs TRBV7-2 and TRBJ2-5; no clear D. CDR1 and CDR2 (germline): SGHTA, FQGNSA. V lost 3 bases, J lost 5 bases, and 10 bases lay in between. The CDR3 covers 13 residues.

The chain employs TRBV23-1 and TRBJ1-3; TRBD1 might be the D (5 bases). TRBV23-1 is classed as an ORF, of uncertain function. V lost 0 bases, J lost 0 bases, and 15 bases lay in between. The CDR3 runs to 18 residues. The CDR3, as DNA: TGCGCCAGCAGTCAATCGAGGGGTAATGAGAGCTCTGGAAACACCATATATTTT. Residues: CASSQSRGNESSGNTIYF.

CDR3 bases: TGTGCCACCAGCAGGCGAGGGGGAAACAATGAGCAGTTCTTC. This codes for CATSRRGGNNEQFF. The V call is TRBV15, the J call TRBJ2-1; weak D call: TRBD1 (6 bases). V was clipped by 3 bases and J by 5 bases, with 11 bases between them. Looked up from germline, CDR1 is LNHNV and CDR2 is YYDKDF (reference sequence). The CDR3 loop spans 14 amino acids.

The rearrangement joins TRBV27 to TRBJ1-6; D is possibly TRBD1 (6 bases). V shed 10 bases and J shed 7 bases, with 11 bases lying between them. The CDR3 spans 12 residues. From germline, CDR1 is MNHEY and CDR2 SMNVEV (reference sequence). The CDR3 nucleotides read TGTGCCACAGGACAGACAAATTCACCCCTCCACTTT. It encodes CATGQTNSPLHF.

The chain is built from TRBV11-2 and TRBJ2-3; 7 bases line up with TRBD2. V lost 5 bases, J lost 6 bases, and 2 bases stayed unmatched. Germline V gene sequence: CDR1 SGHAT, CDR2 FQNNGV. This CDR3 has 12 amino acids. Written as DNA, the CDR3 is TGTGCCAGCAGCCGGGGGGACGATACGCAGTATTTT. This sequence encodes CASSRGDDTQYF.

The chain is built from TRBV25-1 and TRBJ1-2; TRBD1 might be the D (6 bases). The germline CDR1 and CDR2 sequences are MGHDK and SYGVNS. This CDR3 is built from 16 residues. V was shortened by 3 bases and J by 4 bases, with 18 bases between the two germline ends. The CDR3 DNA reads TGTGCCAGCAGTGAGGTCCGAGGGGGGGCTGGCTATGGCTACACCTTC. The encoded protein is CASSEVRGGAGYGYTF.

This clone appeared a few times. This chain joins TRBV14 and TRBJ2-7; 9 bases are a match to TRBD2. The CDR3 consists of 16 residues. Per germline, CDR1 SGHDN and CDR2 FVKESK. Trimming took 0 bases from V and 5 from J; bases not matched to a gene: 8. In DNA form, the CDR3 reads TGTGCCAGCAGCCAAGATGAGCGGGGGGCGTTCGACGAGCAGTACTTC. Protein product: CASSQDERGAFDEQYF.

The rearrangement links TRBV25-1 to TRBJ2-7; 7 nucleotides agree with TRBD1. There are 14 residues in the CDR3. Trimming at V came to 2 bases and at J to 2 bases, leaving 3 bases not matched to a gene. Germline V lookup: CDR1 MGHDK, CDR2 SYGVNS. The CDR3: CASSEPGTAYEQYF. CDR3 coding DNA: TGTGCCAGCAGTGAACCGGGGACAGCCTACGAGCAGTACTTC.

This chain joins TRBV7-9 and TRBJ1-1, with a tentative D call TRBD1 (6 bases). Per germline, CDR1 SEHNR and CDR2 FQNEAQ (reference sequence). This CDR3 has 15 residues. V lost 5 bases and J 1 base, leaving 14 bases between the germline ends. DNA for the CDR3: TGTGCCAGCAGCCCCTTTCGGGGGCAGAACACTGAAGCTTTCTTT. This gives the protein CASSPFRGQNTEAFF.

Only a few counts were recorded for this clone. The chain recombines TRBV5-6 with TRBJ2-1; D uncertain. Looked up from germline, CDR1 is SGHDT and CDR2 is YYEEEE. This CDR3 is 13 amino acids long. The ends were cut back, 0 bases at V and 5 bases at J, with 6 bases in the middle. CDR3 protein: CASSLGGDNEQFF. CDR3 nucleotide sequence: TGTGCCAGCAGCTTGGGGGGTGACAATGAGCAGTTCTTC.

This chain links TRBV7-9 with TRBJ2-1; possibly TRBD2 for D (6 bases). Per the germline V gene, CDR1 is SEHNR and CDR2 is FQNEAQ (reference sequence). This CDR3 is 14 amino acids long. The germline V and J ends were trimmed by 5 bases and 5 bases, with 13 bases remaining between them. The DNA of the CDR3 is TGTGCCAGCAGCACGGCCCCGGGGGACAATGAGCAGTTCTTC. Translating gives CASSTAPGDNEQFF. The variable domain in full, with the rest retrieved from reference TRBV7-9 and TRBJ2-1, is DTGVSQNPRHKITKRGQNVTFRCDPISEHNRLYWYRQTLGQGPEFLTYFQNEAQLEKSRLLSDRFSAERPKGSFSTLEIQRTEQGDSAMYLCASSTAPGDNEQFFGPGTRLTVL.

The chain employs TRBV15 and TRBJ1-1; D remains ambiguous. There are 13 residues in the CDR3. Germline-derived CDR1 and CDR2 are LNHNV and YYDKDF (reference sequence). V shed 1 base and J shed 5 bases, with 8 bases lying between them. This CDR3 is CATSRVSATEAFF. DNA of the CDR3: TGTGCCACCAGCAGAGTCAGTGCGACTGAAGCTTTCTTT.